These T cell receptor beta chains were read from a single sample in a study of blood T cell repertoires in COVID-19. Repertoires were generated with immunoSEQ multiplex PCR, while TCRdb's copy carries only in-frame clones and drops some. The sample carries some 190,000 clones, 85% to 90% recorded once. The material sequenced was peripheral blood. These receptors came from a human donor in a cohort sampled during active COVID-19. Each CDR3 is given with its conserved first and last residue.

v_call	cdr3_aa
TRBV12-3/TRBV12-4	CASSPRGHEQYF
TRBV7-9	CASSFGVNGYEQYF
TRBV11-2	CASSLSGNSYEQYF
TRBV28	CASSLDRVRTYEQYF
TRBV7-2	CASSPVGGGGNEQFF
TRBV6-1	CASSEIAGDPRLKQYF
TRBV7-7	CASSFTSSGGDQETQYF
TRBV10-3	CAISEPGGNQPQHF
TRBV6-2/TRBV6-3	CASSKTRGADTQYF
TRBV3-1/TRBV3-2	CASSSTPSGIGGGRYEQYF
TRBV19	CASSLSGANVLTF
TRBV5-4	CASSFSGTNTGELFF
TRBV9	CASSAWAGTGGTDTQYF
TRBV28	CASSTGTGGDEQYF
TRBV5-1	CASSLALGELFF
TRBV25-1	CASSESRQDYGYTF
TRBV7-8	CASSRGGSLAGSYNEQFF
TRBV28	CASRRDTQNYGYTF
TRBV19	CASSNGGGSNQPQHF
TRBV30	CAWSGSGSHEQYF
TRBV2	CASSWTSGNAGEQFF
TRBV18	CASSPGQANTEAFF
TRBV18	CASSPTGREIFNEQFF
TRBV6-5	CASSPGTASNQPQHF
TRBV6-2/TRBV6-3	CASSYSRTSGKYEQYF
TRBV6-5	CASSYSRDTSTGELFF
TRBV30	CAWTGGQVEKLFF
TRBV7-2	CASSAGLAGGTDTQYF
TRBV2	CASSELDGSSYNSPLHF
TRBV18	CASSPPSGDGEQFF
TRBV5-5	CASRRADWYQETQYF
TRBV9	CASSAGVVSTQYF
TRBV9	CASSPGLAGIETQYF
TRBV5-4	CASSQVGTGGEKLFF
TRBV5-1	CASSLRVMNTEAFF
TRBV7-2	CASSQEVLVGSPLHF
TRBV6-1	CASSEPPREQYF
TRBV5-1	CASSSRDRVAWGTEAFF
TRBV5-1	CASSLQGDVNEKLFF
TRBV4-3	CASSQDTGGRTGELFF
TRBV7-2	CASSGGGGYLSYEQYF
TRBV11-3	CASSSGTARSEQFF
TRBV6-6	CASRRFLAGGSYEQYF
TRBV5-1	CASSLGDRNTGELFF
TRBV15	CATSRAAPRGNTEAFF
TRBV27	CASSQTPGTGRNEQFF
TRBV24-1	CATSDFSRGRTEQFF
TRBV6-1	CASSEVGWSSNQPQHF
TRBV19	CASSIATSLTEKLFF
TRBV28	CASSSPPNSGSSYEQYF
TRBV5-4	CASNSRGETQYF